This TCR beta chain was sequenced during a study of chemoradiotherapy in HPV16-positive cancers. This clone was detected a few times. V was clipped by 0 bases and J by 6 bases, with 9 bases between them. Germline assignment: CDR1 SGHRS and CDR2 YFSETQ. CDR3 size: 13 residues. Sequencing was performed with immunoSEQ multiplex PCR; in TCRdb, only in-frame clones are kept and a portion is missing. The sample holds about 39,000 clones, more than 75% seen once. The genes are TRBV5-1 and TRBJ1-1; tentatively, D is TRBD1 (5 bases). Sequenced material: blood, taken from a patient who underwent chemoradiotherapy. The TCR comes from a human donor with HPV-associated anogenital cancer. The CDR3 spells CASSLARDAEAFF. In nucleotides, the CDR3 is TGCGCCAGCAGCTTGGCCAGGGACGCTGAAGCTTTCTTT.